A selection of T cell receptor beta chains follows, all from one sample in a study of blood T cell repertoires in COVID-19. The table came from immunoSEQ multiplex PCR; TCRdb's copy has only in-frame clones and leaves some out. In the table there are around 76,000 clones, more than 75% of which are singletons. The sequencing input was peripheral blood. The receptors here all came from a human donor in a cohort sampled during active COVID-19. The CDR3 runs from the conserved cysteine through the conserved F or W. The order of the fields is D gene, J gene, V gene, clone size, CDR3 DNA, CDR3 protein. The D gene is left open where the match is weak. Clone size, where shown, is once, few, many, or a class for clones that have expanded.

D gene: NA; J gene: TRBJ1-6; V gene: TRBV30; clone size: NA; CDR3 DNA: TGTGCCTGGAGTGTAGGGGTCAGCCGGAATTCACCCCTCCACTTT; CDR3 protein: CAWSVGVSRNSPLHF
D gene: NA; J gene: TRBJ2-7; V gene: TRBV19; clone size: NA; CDR3 DNA: TGTGCCAGTAGTGTACGGCAGCCGGGACACACCTACGAGCAGTACTTC; CDR3 protein: CASSVRQPGHTYEQYF
D gene: TRBD1; J gene: TRBJ1-1; V gene: TRBV10-3; clone size: NA; CDR3 DNA: TGTGCCATCAGGGGACAGGGGACGAACACTGAAGCTTTCTTT; CDR3 protein: CAIRGQGTNTEAFF
D gene: TRBD1; J gene: TRBJ2-5; V gene: TRBV11-2; clone size: NA; CDR3 DNA: TGTGCCAGCAGCTCACTCGGACAGGGGGTTGTAAAGACCCAGTACTTC; CDR3 protein: CASSSLGQGVVKTQYF
D gene: TRBD1; J gene: TRBJ1-5; V gene: TRBV4-1; clone size: NA; CDR3 DNA: TGCGCCAGCAGCCAAGAATGGGGACAGAATTTTCAGCCCCAGCATTTT; CDR3 protein: CASSQEWGQNFQPQHF
D gene: NA; J gene: TRBJ1-6; V gene: TRBV2; clone size: NA; CDR3 DNA: TGTGCCAGCAGTGAAAGAGGGACCTATAATTCACCCCTCCACTTT; CDR3 protein: CASSERGTYNSPLHF
D gene: NA; J gene: TRBJ2-7; V gene: TRBV11-1; clone size: NA; CDR3 DNA: TGTGCCAGCAGCCCCGACAGGTTCTACGAGCAGTACTTC; CDR3 protein: CASSPDRFYEQYF
D gene: TRBD2; J gene: TRBJ2-7; V gene: TRBV7-2; clone size: NA; CDR3 DNA: TGTGCCAGCAGCTCGGGACTAGCGGGGGCCTACGAGCAGTACTTC; CDR3 protein: CASSSGLAGAYEQYF
D gene: NA; J gene: TRBJ2-7; V gene: TRBV6-5; clone size: NA; CDR3 DNA: TGTGCCAGCAGTTACTCGCTGGGCGGGTCGACGTACGAGCAGTACTTC; CDR3 protein: CASSYSLGGSTYEQYF
D gene: NA; J gene: TRBJ2-5; V gene: TRBV6-6; clone size: NA; CDR3 DNA: TGTGCCAGCAGACTGGAGAGGGCCCAGTACTTC; CDR3 protein: CASRLERAQYF
D gene: TRBD2; J gene: TRBJ2-3; V gene: TRBV18; clone size: NA; CDR3 DNA: TGTGCCAGCTCACCACAGATTAGCGGGGGGGGCACAGATACGCAGTATTTT; CDR3 protein: CASSPQISGGGTDTQYF
D gene: NA; J gene: TRBJ1-2; V gene: TRBV29-1; clone size: NA; CDR3 DNA: TGCAGCGTCGGGGAGATCTATGGCTACACCTTC; CDR3 protein: CSVGEIYGYTF
D gene: NA; J gene: TRBJ2-2; V gene: TRBV3-1/TRBV3-2; clone size: NA; CDR3 DNA: TGTGCCAGCAGCCAAGAAGACTTGGGGAACACCGGGGAGCTGTTTTTT; CDR3 protein: CASSQEDLGNTGELFF
D gene: NA; J gene: TRBJ2-7; V gene: TRBV27; clone size: NA; CDR3 DNA: TGTGCCAGCAGTTTAAGGGACTTCGGCTACGAGCAGTACTTC; CDR3 protein: CASSLRDFGYEQYF
D gene: NA; J gene: TRBJ2-7; V gene: TRBV3-1/TRBV3-2; clone size: few; CDR3 DNA: TGTGCCAGCAGCCAAAACAGGGCCCCCCTCAGTGAGCAGTACTTC; CDR3 protein: CASSQNRAPLSEQYF
D gene: NA; J gene: TRBJ1-2; V gene: TRBV6-6; clone size: NA; CDR3 DNA: TGTGCCAGCAGTTACGACACCTTTAACTATGGCTACACCTTC; CDR3 protein: CASSYDTFNYGYTF
D gene: TRBD1; J gene: TRBJ1-5; V gene: TRBV10-3; clone size: NA; CDR3 DNA: TGTGCCATCAGTAAAACAGGGGGCGCGTATCAGCCCCAGCATTTT; CDR3 protein: CAISKTGGAYQPQHF
D gene: NA; J gene: TRBJ2-3; V gene: TRBV7-9; clone size: NA; CDR3 DNA: TGTGCCAGCAGCTTAGCGGATCGGGCAGATACGCAGTATTTT; CDR3 protein: CASSLADRADTQYF
D gene: TRBD1; J gene: TRBJ1-2; V gene: TRBV10-3; clone size: NA; CDR3 DNA: TGTGCCATCAGTGATGGTCAGACAGGGGACCGTGGCTACACCTTC; CDR3 protein: CAISDGQTGDRGYTF
D gene: NA; J gene: TRBJ1-2; V gene: TRBV7-2; clone size: NA; CDR3 DNA: TGTGCCAGCAGCTTAGGACAGAACTATGGCTACACCTTC; CDR3 protein: CASSLGQNYGYTF
D gene: TRBD2; J gene: TRBJ2-1; V gene: TRBV7-2; clone size: once; CDR3 DNA: TGTGCCAGCAGCGGGCGGACTAGCGGGGGCAATGAGCAGTTCTTC; CDR3 protein: CASSGRTSGGNEQFF
D gene: NA; J gene: TRBJ2-3; V gene: TRBV7-2; clone size: NA; CDR3 DNA: TGTGCCAGCAGCTTATCGTACAGAGATACGCAGTATTTT; CDR3 protein: CASSLSYRDTQYF
D gene: TRBD1; J gene: TRBJ2-6; V gene: TRBV27; clone size: NA; CDR3 DNA: TGTGCCAGCACAACAGGGGGGATCGACGTCCTGACTTTC; CDR3 protein: CASTTGGIDVLTF
D gene: NA; J gene: TRBJ1-5; V gene: TRBV6-2/TRBV6-3; clone size: NA; CDR3 DNA: TGTGCCAGCAGTTACTCTCAAAATCAGCCCCAGCATTTT; CDR3 protein: CASSYSQNQPQHF
D gene: TRBD2; J gene: TRBJ2-1; V gene: TRBV6-6; clone size: NA; CDR3 DNA: TGTGCCACCCTGGGAGTGGGACTAGCGGGGAATGAGCAGTTCTTC; CDR3 protein: CATLGVGLAGNEQFF
D gene: TRBD1; J gene: TRBJ2-6; V gene: TRBV5-1; clone size: NA; CDR3 DNA: TGCGCCAGCAGCGGGGGGACAGGTGGGGCCAACGTCCTGACTTTC; CDR3 protein: CASSGGTGGANVLTF
D gene: NA; J gene: TRBJ1-4; V gene: TRBV9; clone size: NA; CDR3 DNA: TGTGCCAGCAGCGTAGCTTCTACGACTAATGAAAAACTGTTTTTT; CDR3 protein: CASSVASTTNEKLFF
D gene: TRBD1; J gene: TRBJ1-3; V gene: TRBV5-4; clone size: NA; CDR3 DNA: TGTGCCAGCAGCTACAGGGGATCGGGAAACACCATATATTTT; CDR3 protein: CASSYRGSGNTIYF
D gene: NA; J gene: TRBJ1-5; V gene: TRBV3-1/TRBV3-2; clone size: NA; CDR3 DNA: TGTGCCAGCAGCCAATCAGGGGATAGCAATCAGCCCCAGCATTTT; CDR3 protein: CASSQSGDSNQPQHF
D gene: TRBD2; J gene: TRBJ2-3; V gene: TRBV5-4; clone size: NA; CDR3 DNA: TGTGCCAGCAGCTTGGGGCTAGCGGGGGGCTGGCGAACAGATACGCAGTATTTT; CDR3 protein: CASSLGLAGGWRTDTQYF
D gene: NA; J gene: TRBJ2-1; V gene: TRBV5-1; clone size: NA; CDR3 DNA: TGCGCCAGCAGCTTGGTGCAGCGGAGCTACAATGAGCAGTTCTTC; CDR3 protein: CASSLVQRSYNEQFF
D gene: NA; J gene: TRBJ1-1; V gene: TRBV6-6; clone size: NA; CDR3 DNA: TGTGCCAGCAGGAACGGGGGTTTGAACACTGAAGCTTTCTTT; CDR3 protein: CASRNGGLNTEAFF
D gene: NA; J gene: TRBJ1-1; V gene: TRBV18; clone size: NA; CDR3 DNA: TGTGCCAGCTCACCGACAGGCATGAACACTGAAGCTTTCTTT; CDR3 protein: CASSPTGMNTEAFF
D gene: NA; J gene: TRBJ2-5; V gene: TRBV21-1; clone size: NA; CDR3 DNA: TGTGCCAGCAGCAAAACGGGGGGACAGGTAGGAGAGACCCAGTACTTC; CDR3 protein: CASSKTGGQVGETQYF
D gene: NA; J gene: TRBJ2-3; V gene: TRBV3-1/TRBV3-2; clone size: NA; CDR3 DNA: TGTGCCAGCATTGGGGGGAACACAGATACGCAGTATTTT; CDR3 protein: CASIGGNTDTQYF
D gene: NA; J gene: TRBJ2-3; V gene: TRBV4-1; clone size: NA; CDR3 DNA: TGCGCCAGCAGCCAAGATGTGCCTAGCCCAGATACGCAGTATTTT; CDR3 protein: CASSQDVPSPDTQYF
D gene: NA; J gene: TRBJ2-1; V gene: TRBV5-4; clone size: NA; CDR3 DNA: TGTGCCAGCAGCCAAGGACGCGGGGAGCAGTTCTTC; CDR3 protein: CASSQGRGEQFF
D gene: NA; J gene: TRBJ2-2; V gene: TRBV5-5; clone size: once; CDR3 DNA: TGTGCCAGCACCTTCAGGGGAGTTCGCGGGGAGCTGTTTTTT; CDR3 protein: CASTFRGVRGELFF
D gene: NA; J gene: TRBJ2-5; V gene: TRBV27; clone size: NA; CDR3 DNA: TGTGCCAGCAGTCCCGCGCCAAACCCGTACCAAGAGACCCAGTACTTC; CDR3 protein: CASSPAPNPYQETQYF
D gene: NA; J gene: TRBJ1-6; V gene: TRBV19; clone size: NA; CDR3 DNA: TGTGCCAGTAGGGGGGGACGTCTAACGGGCGCCTATAATTCACCCCTCCACTTT; CDR3 protein: CASRGGRLTGAYNSPLHF
D gene: NA; J gene: TRBJ1-6; V gene: TRBV7-9; clone size: NA; CDR3 DNA: TGTGCCAGCAGCTTAGTCGAGGCGTCACCCCTCCACTTT; CDR3 protein: CASSLVEASPLHF
D gene: NA; J gene: TRBJ2-3; V gene: TRBV18; clone size: once; CDR3 DNA: TGTGCCAGCTCACCACAGTGGGGGGGCCAAGATACGCAGTATTTT; CDR3 protein: CASSPQWGGQDTQYF
D gene: TRBD2; J gene: TRBJ2-5; V gene: TRBV9; clone size: NA; CDR3 DNA: TGTGCCAGCAGCGTTAGCGGGGAGTACCAAGAGACCCAGTACTTC; CDR3 protein: CASSVSGEYQETQYF
D gene: TRBD1; J gene: TRBJ2-3; V gene: TRBV27; clone size: NA; CDR3 DNA: TGTGCCAGCAGTTTAAGTCAGGGGGAAGATACGCAGTATTTT; CDR3 protein: CASSLSQGEDTQYF
D gene: NA; J gene: TRBJ1-5; V gene: TRBV12-3/TRBV12-4; clone size: NA; CDR3 DNA: TGTGCCAGCACAGGAATCGCGCAGCCCCAGCATTTT; CDR3 protein: CASTGIAQPQHF
D gene: TRBD2; J gene: TRBJ2-1; V gene: TRBV4-3; clone size: NA; CDR3 DNA: TGCGCCAGCAGCTTAACAGGACTAGCGGCTCAGTTCTTC; CDR3 protein: CASSLTGLAAQFF